The next 14 T cell receptor beta chains were all read from a single sample in a study of shared clonotypes between healthy human individuals. Data came from immunoSEQ multiplex PCR; TCRdb stores just in-frame clones and leaves some out. This table has about 2.4 million clones, roughly 93% appearing once. Specimen: naive CD4+ T cells from PBMCs. Subset reported: CD45RA+ positively selected. These receptors were collected from a man younger than 30 in good health. Some clones in this sample may be carry-over from other donors' samples.

J is TRBJ2-7 and V is TRBV5-5, with D possibly matching TRBD1 (5 bases). The CDR3 is made up of 14 amino acids. V was clipped by 1 base and J by 2 bases, with 10 bases between them. In germline, CDR1 is SGHKS, CDR2 YYEKEE (reference sequence). Here the CDR3 reads CASSLQGPTYEQYF. The CDR3 region has the DNA TGTGCCAGCAGCTTGCAGGGTCCTACCTACGAGCAGTACTTC.

The chain joins TRBV7-9 to TRBJ1-4, with D unclear. Germline V gives CDR1 SEHNR, CDR2 FQNEAQ (reference sequence). The CDR3 runs 14 residues. V was shortened by 3 bases and J by 7 bases, with 12 bases between the two germline ends. CDR3 loop: CASSFVTEGEKLFF. For the CDR3, the DNA is TGTGCCAGCAGCTTTGTGACGGAAGGTGAAAAACTGTTTTTT.

V usage is TRBV20-1 and J usage is TRBJ1-2; maybe TRBD1 (5 bases). The CDR3 covers 11 residues. The V end was cut by 7 bases, the J end by 8 bases, with 14 bases between. Per germline, CDR1 DFQATT and CDR2 SNEGSKA (reference sequence). Here the CDR3 DNA reads TGCAGTGGGTGGGGGGTAGGCGGCTACACCTTC. Translated, it gives CSGWGVGGYTF.

This chain joins TRBV12-5 and TRBJ2-1; perhaps TRBD2 as D (5 bases). Trimming took 1 base from V and 5 from J, leaving 24 bases between them. The germline V gene encodes CDR1 LGHNT and CDR2 FRNRAP. This CDR3 has 19 residues. In nucleotides, the CDR3 is TGTGCTAGTGGTTTGGGACCTTTATCTTCGGAGCGGAGCAACAATGAGCAGTTCTTC. Amino acids: CASGLGPLSSERSNNEQFF. The variable domain in full, completed from reference TRBV12-5 and TRBJ2-1, reads DARVTQTPRHKVTEMGQEVTMRCQPILGHNTVFWYRQTMMQGLELLAYFRNRAPLDDSGMPKDRFSAEMPDATLATLKIQPSEPRDSAVYFCASGLGPLSSERSNNEQFFGPGTRLTVL.

V and J are TRBV7-2 and TRBJ2-7; D not certain. The germline CDR1 and CDR2 sequences are SGHTA and FQGNSA. The CDR3 totals 13 residues. The germline V and J ends were trimmed by 5 bases and 5 bases, with 13 bases remaining between them. The CDR3 DNA sequence: TGTGCCAGCAGCCCAGGTAACAATCACGAGCAGTACTTC. Its translation is CASSPGNNHEQYF.

The genes are TRBV4-3 and TRBJ2-3; D remains ambiguous. Germline-derived CDR1 and CDR2 are LGHNA and YSLEER. The V gene lost 1 base and the J gene lost 6 bases, with 11 bases spanning the gap. The CDR3 is 14 residues long. The CDR3 nucleotides are TGCGCCAGCAGCCAAGTAGGTAGTCTCGATACGCAGTATTTT. Amino acid sequence: CASSQVGSLDTQYF.

This clone appeared once. The chain recombines TRBV29-1 with TRBJ2-1; possibly TRBD1 for D (6 bases). The ends were cut back, 6 bases at V and 3 bases at J, with 15 bases in the middle. The CDR3 is 14 amino acids. Germline-derived CDR1 and CDR2 are SQVTM and ANQGSEA. CDR3 bases: TGCAGCGTCCTAGGCAGGGGAGACTACAATGAGCAGTTCTTC. Residues: CSVLGRGDYNEQFF.

The chain links TRBV5-1 to TRBJ1-4; 7 bases are shared with TRBD1. The CDR3 extends over 15 amino acids. CDR1 is SGHRS, CDR2 YFSETQ, per germline. Germline trimming cut 0 bases from V and 6 bases from J; bases unmatched to any gene: 5. This CDR3 reads CASSLEAGGDEKLFF. The CDR3 region has the DNA TGCGCCAGCAGCTTGGAGGCAGGGGGAGATGAAAAACTGTTTTTT.

This clone was observed a single time. The rearrangement links TRBV19 to TRBJ2-3, with D unresolved. This CDR3 is built from 14 residues. From germline, CDR1 is LNHDA and CDR2 SQIVND (reference sequence). Trimming took off 5 bases at V and 7 bases at J, with 16 bases between the two ends. The CDR3 loop is CASSLDWPTYTQYF. The CDR3 coding sequence is TGTGCCAGTAGTCTCGATTGGCCCACTTATACGCAGTATTTT.

This chain joins TRBV28 and TRBJ2-5; D may be TRBD1 or TRBD2 (6 bases each). Trimming removed 3 bases from V and 4 bases from J, with 12 bases in between. The CDR3 length is 14 residues. CDR1 and CDR2 from the germline V gene are MDHEN and SYDVKM. In DNA, the CDR3 is TGTGCCAGCAGTTTTGTGGGGGGCAGAGAGACCCAGTACTTC. Amino acid sequence: CASSFVGGRETQYF. The full variable domain, in which reference TRBV28 and TRBJ2-5 provide the parts outside the CDR3, is DVKVTQSSRYLVKRTGEKVFLECVQDMDHENMFWYRQDPGLGLRLIYFSYDVKMKEKGDIPEGYSVSREKKERFSLILESASTNQTSMYLCASSFVGGRETQYFGPGTRLLVL.

The V gene is TRBV5-6, the J gene TRBJ1-5, with D perhaps TRBD1 (5 bases). Trimming removed 1 base from V and 0 bases from J, with 11 bases in between. This CDR3 contains 16 residues. The germline V gene has CDR1 SGHDT and CDR2 YYEEEE. CDR3 coding DNA: TGTGCCAGCAGCTTGAGGGGAGTCTCTAGCAATCAGCCCCAGCATTTT. This translates into CASSLRGVSSNQPQHF.

The chain joins TRBV7-9 to TRBJ1-2; 8 bases map to TRBD1. Trimming took 5 bases from V and 5 from J; bases not matched to a gene: 16. This CDR3 has 17 residues. Per the germline V gene, CDR1 is SEHNR and CDR2 is FQNEAQ (reference sequence). The CDR3 nucleotides are TGTGCCAGCAGCCCCGTCCCAGGGGGCTTGATTGTTTATGGCTACACCTTC. Residues: CASSPVPGGLIVYGYTF. The variable domain in full, with the rest retrieved from reference TRBV7-9 and TRBJ1-2, is DTGVSQNPRHKITKRGQNVTFRCDPISEHNRLYWYRQTLGQGPEFLTYFQNEAQLEKSRLLSDRFSAERPKGSFSTLEIQRTEQGDSAMYLCASSPVPGGLIVYGYTFGSGTRLTVV.

This clone is a singleton in its sample. The CDR3 here is CASSPPSNSPTDTQYF. CDR3 sequence (DNA): TGTGCCAGCTCACCACCGTCCAACAGCCCCACAGATACGCAGTATTTT. The genes are TRBV18 and TRBJ2-3; D gene unclear. The CDR3 is 16 residues long. CDR1 is KGHSH, CDR2 LQKENI, per germline. V was shortened by 0 bases and J by 2 bases, with 12 bases between the two germline ends.

This sequence joins TRBV5-6 and TRBJ1-2, with unresolved D. This CDR3 region has 15 residues. V shed 0 bases and J shed 1 base, with 10 bases lying between them. CDR1 is SGHDT and CDR2 is YYEEEE in the germline V gene. CDR3 coding DNA: TGTGCCAGCAGCTTGGCCGGACCCCTTAACTATGGCTACACCTTC. This gives the protein CASSLAGPLNYGYTF.